This T cell receptor (beta chain) is drawn from a study of T cell responses to AZD1222 COVID-19 vaccine. Study results and limitations: Of the AZD1222 recipients, only 5 or 6 were seropositive at baseline. Clonal diversity may have been underestimated in mostly white British donors. Unmutated regions of variants are reportedly targeted by nearly half of spike-specific TCRs. Repertoires in all cases were sampled only once the peak T cell response had passed.

Germline V lookup: CDR1 SGHKS, CDR2 YYEKEE (reference sequence). The germline V and J ends were trimmed by 9 bases and 5 bases, with 21 bases remaining between them. There are 14 residues in the CDR3. Of note for this clone: Antigen unknown.

The repertoire was sequenced with immunoSEQ multiplex PCR; TCRdb's copy has only in-frame clones and lacks some. The profile shows 100,000 to 150,000 clones, 86% of them singletons. The J gene is TRBJ2-7, the V gene TRBV5-5; no reliable D call. This TCR derives from an adult in good health. Sequences were derived from peripheral blood, sampled on day 0 of AZD1222 vaccination. Here the CDR3 reads CATRAHRQMNEQYF. The CDR3 DNA is TGTGCCACCCGGGCGCACCGTCAGATGAACGAGCAGTACTTC.